Each of the 14 T cell receptor beta chains below was sequenced from the same sample in a study of CD8 T cells in ankylosing spondylitis. TCRdb analysed the 5' RACE reads with MiXCR anew, one entry per CDR3 protein. Among 200,000 to 250,000 distinct CDR3 sequences listed, roughly 26% were seen once. Sequenced sample: blood, either unsorted or a sorted T cell fraction (not recorded which). The source is a male donor with ankylosing spondylitis or in good health (not recorded which).

The chain has TRBV5-6 and TRBJ2-1, with TRBD2 as a possible D gene (5 bases). The CDR3 extends over 12 amino acids. CDR1 is SGHDT, CDR2 YYEEEE, per germline. The V end was cut by 4 bases, the J end by 9 bases, with 11 bases between. The CDR3 region is CASSLLRAEQFF. The DNA of the CDR3 is TGTGCCAGCAGCCTCCTGAGGGCTGAGCAGTTCTTC.

In its sample, this clonotype was seen a few times. The V gene is TRBV18, the J gene TRBJ1-4; D is ambiguous. Germline V CDR1 and CDR2: KGHSH, LQKENI. The V end was cut by 5 bases, the J end by 0 bases, with 7 bases between. The CDR3 consists of 14 residues. DNA for the CDR3: TGTGCCAGCTCATCGTTCGCAACTAATGAAAAACTGTTTTTT. Translating gives CASSSFATNEKLFF. Together with reference TRBV18 and TRBJ1-4, the CDR3 gives the full variable domain: NAGVMQNPRHLVRRRGQEARLRCSPMKGHSHVYWYRQLPEEGLKFMVYLQKENIIDESGMPKERFSAEFPKEGPSILRIQQVVRGDSAAYFCASSSFATNEKLFFGSGTQLSVL.

In this sample, this clonotype turned up many times. The chain carries TRBV29-1 and TRBJ2-5; D not resolved. The CDR3 length is 13 residues. Germline CDR1 and CDR2: SQVTM and ANQGSEA. V lost 6 bases, J lost 5 bases, and 16 bases lay in between. CDR3 in amino acids: CSVSRQSFETQYF. In DNA, the CDR3 is TGCAGCGTGAGTAGGCAGTCCTTCGAGACCCAGTACTTC.

This clonotype was seen a few times. This rearrangement joins TRBV2 to TRBJ2-7, with TRBD2 identical over 7 bases. The V segment lost 1 base and the J segment 4 bases; nucleotides outside the gene matches: 7. Germline V lookup: CDR1 SNHLY, CDR2 FYNNEI. The CDR3 is 15 amino acids. The CDR3: CASSEGEGVPYEQYF. For the CDR3, the DNA is TGTGCCAGCAGTGAAGGGGAGGGAGTTCCGTACGAGCAGTACTTC. Using reference TRBV2 and TRBJ2-7 for the parts outside the CDR3, the full variable domain is EPEVTQTPSHQVTQMGQEVILRCVPISNHLYFYWYRQILGQKVEFLVSFYNNEISEKSEIFDDQFSVERPDGSNFTLKIRSTKLEDSAMYFCASSEGEGVPYEQYFGPGTRLTVT.

The rearrangement links TRBV12-3 or TRBV12-4 to TRBJ1-1; 7 nucleotides line up with TRBD1. The CDR3 is made up of 15 amino acids. V lost 6 bases, J lost 3 bases, and 10 bases stayed unmatched. Written as DNA, the CDR3 is TGTGCCAGCAGCCTGAAACAGGGGATGGACACTGAAGCTTTCTTT. Protein sequence: CASSLKQGMDTEAFF.

The V call is TRBV6-2 or TRBV6-3, the J call TRBJ2-1; no clear D gene. This CDR3 is built from 12 residues. The V and J ends lost 2 bases and 9 bases respectively, with 8 bases between them. Germline CDR1 reads MNHEY; CDR2 reads SVGEGT. CDR3 sequence: CASSYPPVEQFF. CDR3 in DNA: TGTGCCAGCAGTTACCCACCGGTTGAGCAGTTCTTC.

This clonotype was counted many times. The V and J genes are TRBV29-1 and TRBJ2-5; D possibly corresponds to TRBD1 (6 bases). In germline, CDR1 is SQVTM, CDR2 ANQGSEA. CDR3 length: 12 amino acids. Trimming cost V 7 bases and J 1 base, with 10 bases left between them. The CDR3 nucleotides are TGCAGCGCAGGGGCGGGCCAAGAGACCCAGTACTTC. It yields the protein CSAGAGQETQYF.

The rearrangement uses TRBV5-6 and TRBJ2-1; 10 nucleotides align to TRBD1. CDR3 length: 17 amino acids. CDR1 and CDR2 (germline): SGHDT, YYEEEE. Losses at the gene ends were 1 base for V and 5 bases for J; bases not matched to a gene: 9. The CDR3 DNA sequence: TGTGCCAGCAGCTTGCCCACTGACGGGACAGGGGACAATGAGCAGTTCTTC. Translated: CASSLPTDGTGDNEQFF.

This clonotype was counted between two and nine times. The genes are TRBV12-3 or TRBV12-4 and TRBJ2-3, with D possibly matching TRBD2 (6 bases). The CDR3 length is 13 residues. Trimming pared 3 bases from V and 6 bases from J, leaving 10 bases between. The CDR3 sequence: CASSLGRMDTQYF. CDR3 sequence (DNA): TGTGCCAGCAGTTTGGGGAGGATGGATACGCAGTATTTT.

This clonotype was seen at least ten times. V and J are TRBV5-1 and TRBJ2-1; 8 bases align to TRBD2. J lost 1 base, V lost 0 bases, and 6 bases had no gene match. The CDR3 length is 17 residues. Germline V CDR1 and CDR2: SGHRS, YFSETQ. In nucleotides, the CDR3 is TGCGCCAGCAGCTTGGAGGCTAGCGGGCCGTCCTACAATGAGCAGTTCTTC. Protein product: CASSLEASGPSYNEQFF.

The chain is built from TRBV4-2 and TRBJ2-1, with 9 bases identical to TRBD2. This CDR3 region has 15 residues. CDR1 and CDR2 (germline): LGHNA, YNFKEQ. The V gene end was trimmed by 10 bases and the J gene end by 2 bases; junction bases not matched to a gene: 9. As DNA, the CDR3 is TGTGCCACCTATGTGACTAGCGGAACCTACAATGAGCAGTTCTTC. Its translation: CATYVTSGTYNEQFF.

This clonotype came up many times. The chain has TRBV11-1 and TRBJ2-7; D not certain. The CDR3 spans 12 residues. The V gene lost 8 bases and the J gene lost 1 base, with 9 bases spanning the gap. The germline V gene encodes CDR1 SGHAT and CDR2 FQDESV (reference sequence). The CDR3 is CASGTGSYEQYF. CDR3 sequence (DNA): TGTGCCAGCGGCACTGGTTCCTACGAGCAGTACTTC.

Comments on this clonotype: The germline gene is not matched at one end of the junction; a read error may be the cause. The chain joins TRBV20-1 to TRBJ2-1, with a weak D call TRBD2 (6 bases). Germline CDR1 and CDR2: DFQATT and SNEGSKA (reference sequence). CDR3 length: 13 amino acids. This chain's CDR3 is CSANGLQINDQFF. In nucleotides, the CDR3 is TGCAGTGCTAACGGACTACAAATAAATGATCAGTTCTTC.

This clonotype was detected many times. V usage is TRBV7-2 and J usage is TRBJ2-1, with D perhaps TRBD2 (5 bases). The CDR3 covers 15 residues. Germline CDR1 is SGHTA and CDR2 is FQGNSA. Trimming removed 5 bases from V and 2 bases from J, with 13 bases in between. In DNA form, the CDR3 reads TGTGCCAGCAGCGGGAGTGGGGAGCCCTACAATGAGCAGTTCTTC. Its translation: CASSGSGEPYNEQFF.